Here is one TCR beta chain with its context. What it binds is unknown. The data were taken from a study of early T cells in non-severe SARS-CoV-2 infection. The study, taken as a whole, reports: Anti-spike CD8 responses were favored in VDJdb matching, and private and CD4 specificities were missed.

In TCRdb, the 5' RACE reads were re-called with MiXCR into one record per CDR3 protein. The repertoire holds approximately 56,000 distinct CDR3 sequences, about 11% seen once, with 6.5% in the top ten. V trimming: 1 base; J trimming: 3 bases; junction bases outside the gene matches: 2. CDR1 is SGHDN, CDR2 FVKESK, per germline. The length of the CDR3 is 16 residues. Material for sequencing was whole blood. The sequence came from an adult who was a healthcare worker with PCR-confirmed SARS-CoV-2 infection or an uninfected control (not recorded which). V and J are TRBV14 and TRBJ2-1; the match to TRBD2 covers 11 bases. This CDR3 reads CASSQGGLADYNEQFF. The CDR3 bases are TGTGCCAGCAGCCAAGGGGGACTAGCGGACTACAATGAGCAGTTCTTC.